A single T cell receptor beta chain is shown here with its context. Its specificity is not known. This entry belongs to a study of shared clonotypes between healthy human individuals. Broader study findings: The represented genetic and exposure-history diversity was limited by the small number of donors.

V was clipped by 3 bases and J by 7 bases, with 16 bases between them. The CDR3 spans 15 residues. Germline CDR1 reads SNHLY; CDR2 reads FYNNEI. CD45RA+ naive and CD45RA-negative memory subsets were separated from CD4+ cells. Replicate sorted-subset PCRs were loaded with around 0.2 ug DNA, roughly 33,000 T cell genomes. Clones were read by immunoSEQ multiplex PCR, and TCRdb kept only the in-frame ones, dropping some. This sample has a few million clones, with 90% to 95% found just once. This clonotype was obtained from a man aged 18-30 years in good health. Material: naive CD4+ T cells sorted from blood. Subset specified: CD45RA+ positively selected. The chain has TRBV2 and TRBJ1-5, with D hard to call. The CDR3 here is CASSDSQIRPQPQHF. CDR3 coding DNA: TGTGCCAGCAGTGATTCTCAGATCCGACCACAGCCCCAGCATTTT.